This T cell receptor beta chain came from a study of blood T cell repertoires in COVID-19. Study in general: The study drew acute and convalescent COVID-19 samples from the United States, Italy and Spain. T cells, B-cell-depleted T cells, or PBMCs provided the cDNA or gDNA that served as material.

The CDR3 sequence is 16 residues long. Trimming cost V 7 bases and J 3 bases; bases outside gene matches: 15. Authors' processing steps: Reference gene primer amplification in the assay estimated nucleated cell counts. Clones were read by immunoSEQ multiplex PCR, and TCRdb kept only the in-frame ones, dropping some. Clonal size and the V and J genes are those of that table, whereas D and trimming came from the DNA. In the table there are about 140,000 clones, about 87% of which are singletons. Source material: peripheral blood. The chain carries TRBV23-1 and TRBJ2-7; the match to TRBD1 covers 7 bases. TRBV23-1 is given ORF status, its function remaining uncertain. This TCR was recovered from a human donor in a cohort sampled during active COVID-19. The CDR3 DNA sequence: TGCGCCAGCACCACCAACCCGGACAGGCCCCACTACGAGCAGTACTTC. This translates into CASTTNPDRPHYEQYF.